This TCR beta chain was captured in a study of T cell repertoires in cytomegalovirus infection. TCRdb fed the reads into MiXCR, producing one record per CDR3 protein. The data hold 8,000 or so distinct CDR3 sequences, with roughly 49% observed a single time. This clonotype was seen a handful of times. What it binds is unknown. This receptor was obtained from a human donor in good health (CMV status not recorded). Some clones in this sample may be carry-over from other donors' samples. The sample comprised PBMCs, sequenced either directly or after in vitro stimulation (not recorded which).

DNA of the CDR3: TGTGCCAGCAGTTCCGGGACAGCGAACACTGAAGCTTTCTTT. Protein: CASSSGTANTEAFF. The chain employs TRBV28 and TRBJ1-1; 7 positions match TRBD1. Germline V gene sequence: CDR1 MDHEN, CDR2 SYDVKM. J was trimmed by 1 base and V by 4 bases; bases with no gene match: 3. The CDR3 sequence is 14 residues long.